Presented here are 3 T cell receptor beta chains from one specimen sequenced in a study of T cell responses to AZD1222 COVID-19 vaccine. Profiling relied on immunoSEQ multiplex PCR, and the TCRdb table lists in-frame clones only, not all of them. The data contain roughly 100,000 clones, 90% to 95% of them singletons. The sequenced sample was peripheral blood, obtained on day 0 of AZD1222 vaccination. The receptors here all came from an adult in good health.

The V and J genes are TRBV29-1 and TRBJ2-1, with D perhaps matching TRBD1 (5 bases). This CDR3 region has 14 residues. Deletions cut 7 bases from V and 4 bases from J, with 17 bases between. Germline V lookup: CDR1 SQVTM, CDR2 ANQGSEA. Here the CDR3 reads CSAWQGSVYNEQFF. The CDR3 DNA is TGCAGCGCCTGGCAGGGCTCGGTATACAATGAGCAGTTCTTC.

The V gene is TRBV9, the J gene TRBJ1-2, with TRBD1 as a possible D gene (5 bases). The V end was cut by 3 bases, the J end by 4 bases, with 16 bases between. The CDR3 covers 15 residues. CDR1 SGDLS and CDR2 YYNGEE come from the germline V gene. CDR3 sequence reads: CASSGRDDSSYGYTF. The CDR3 DNA follows: TGTGCCAGCAGCGGCCGGGACGACAGTTCCTATGGCTACACCTTC. The entire variable domain, with the rest obtained from reference TRBV9 and TRBJ1-2, is as follows: DSGVTQTPKHLITATGQRVTLRCSPRSGDLSVYWYQQSLDQGLQFLIQYYNGEERAKGNILERFSAQQFPDLHSELNLSSLELGDSALYFCASSGRDDSSYGYTFGSGTRLTVV.

The chain employs TRBV11-2 and TRBJ2-7; 11 nucleotides match TRBD2. Losses at the gene ends were 5 bases for V and 3 bases for J; bases not matched to a gene: 3. CDR1 and CDR2 (germline): SGHAT, FQNNGV. There are 14 residues in the CDR3. The CDR3 DNA reads TGTGCCAGCAGCGGTAGCGGGGGGGTCTACGAGCAGTACTTC. It encodes CASSGSGGVYEQYF.